The 28 T cell receptor beta chains reported below all come from one sample, sequenced in a study of blood T cell repertoires in COVID-19. Clones were read by immunoSEQ multiplex PCR, and TCRdb kept only the in-frame ones, dropping some. Among a few hundred thousand clones listed, more than 70% were seen once. Sequencing was done on a sample of PBMCs or T cells enriched from blood (not recorded which). All receptors come from a woman aged 55 to 70 in a cohort exposed to, infected with or recovered from COVID-19 (not recorded which).

The rearrangement joins TRBV28 to TRBJ2-1; D ambiguous. The germline V gene encodes CDR1 MDHEN and CDR2 SYDVKM. Trimming shortened V by 7 bases and J by 0 bases, and 10 bases separated the two germline ends. There are 14 residues in the CDR3. The CDR3 is CASNALSSYNEQFF. The CDR3 DNA sequence: TGTGCCAGCAACGCGTTAAGCTCCTACAATGAGCAGTTCTTC.

This rearrangement joins TRBV30 to TRBJ2-7; maybe TRBD2 (6 bases). V lost 8 bases, J lost 4 bases, and 15 bases lay in between. Per the germline V gene, CDR1 is GTSNPN and CDR2 is SVGIG (reference sequence). CDR3 size: 12 residues. Written as DNA, the CDR3 is TGTGCCGGAGGGGCTGGGCCGTACGAGCAGTACTTC. Translated: CAGGAGPYEQYF.

About this clone: A junction end diverges from the germline sequence, so it may reflect a read error. The chain is built from TRBV30 and TRBJ1-2; TRBD1 matches 7 bases. CDR1 and CDR2 (germline): GTSNPN, SVGIG (reference sequence). The CDR3 length is 12 residues. Written as DNA, the CDR3 is TGTGCCTATTCGACAGGGAACTATAGCTACACCTTC. It translates to CAYSTGNYSYTF.

This rearrangement joins TRBV19 to TRBJ1-1, with no clear D. Trimming removed 3 bases at V and 4 bases at J, with 9 bases between. This CDR3 is built from 13 residues. CDR1 and CDR2 (germline): LNHDA, SQIVND (reference sequence). CDR3: CASSITEGTEAFF. The CDR3 DNA reads TGTGCCAGTAGTATCACGGAGGGCACTGAAGCTTTCTTT.

This clone showed up just a few times. The rearrangement uses TRBV28 and TRBJ1-3, with TRBD1 identical over 9 bases. J was trimmed by 6 bases and V by 6 bases; bases with no gene match: 6. This CDR3 region has 14 residues. Germline CDR1 reads MDHEN; CDR2 reads SYDVKM. The CDR3 loop is CASRPTGGENTIYF. In nucleotides, the CDR3 is TGTGCCAGCAGACCAACAGGGGGCGAAAACACCATATATTTT.

This chain joins TRBV10-2 and TRBJ2-3; 10 nucleotides agree with TRBD2. CDR1 and CDR2 from the germline V gene are WSHSY and SAAADI. This CDR3 is built from 14 residues. Germline trimming cut 5 bases from V and 4 bases from J; bases unmatched to any gene: 3. This CDR3 reads CASSSGTSADTQYF. Here the CDR3 DNA reads TGCGCCAGCAGTTCCGGGACTAGCGCAGATACGCAGTATTTT.

The genes are TRBV4-3 and TRBJ2-1, with D uncertain. The CDR3 length is 15 residues. Looked up from germline, CDR1 is LGHNA and CDR2 is YSLEER. V gave up 0 bases and J gave up 6 bases, with 12 bases separating them. CDR3 nucleotide sequence: TGCGCCAGCAGCCAAGAAGCTAGACCCACCAATGAGCAGTTCTTC. It yields the protein CASSQEARPTNEQFF.

This chain links TRBV5-1 with TRBJ2-5; 9 bases are a match to TRBD1. The CDR3 contains 16 residues. The V gene end was trimmed by 0 bases and the J gene end by 5 bases; junction bases not matched to a gene: 8. Germline values: CDR1 SGHRS, CDR2 YFSETQ. The CDR3 DNA follows: TGCGCCAGCAGCTTGGTCACCGGGACAGGGCAGGAGACCCAGTACTTC. This translates into CASSLVTGTGQETQYF.

The V gene is TRBV3-1 (or the pseudogene TRBV3-2), the J gene TRBJ2-1, with D unclear. CDR3 length: 15 residues. Trimming cost V 0 bases and J 1 base, with 7 bases left between them. Germline CDR1 LGHDT, CDR2 YNNKEL (reference sequence). The CDR3 DNA reads TGTGCCAGCAGCCAAGATGGGCAGTCCTACAATGAGCAGTTCTTC. Its translation is CASSQDGQSYNEQFF.

This clone occurred once. This chain uses TRBV6-6 with TRBJ2-5, with a possible D match to TRBD2 (6 bases). This CDR3 region has 15 residues. The V end was cut by 0 bases, the J end by 5 bases, with 13 bases between. Per the germline V gene, CDR1 is MNHNY and CDR2 is SVGAGI (reference sequence). The CDR3 region has the DNA TGTGCCAGCAGTTACTCTAGCGGCGTGGGGGAGACCCAGTACTTC. Its translation is CASSYSSGVGETQYF.

The V call is TRBV7-2, the J call TRBJ1-3; D gene unclear. This CDR3 is built from 18 residues. Germline CDR1 is SGHTA and CDR2 is FQGNSA. V gave up 1 base and J gave up 0 bases, with 16 bases separating them. CDR3 sequence reads: CASSLVQSTINSGNTIYF. Written as DNA, the CDR3 is TGTGCCAGCAGCTTAGTCCAGTCGACTATAAACTCTGGAAACACCATATATTTT. The variable domain in full, completed from reference TRBV7-2 and TRBJ1-3, reads GAGVSQSPSNKVTEKGKDVELRCDPISGHTALYWYRQSLGQGLEFLIYFQGNSAPDKSGLPSDRFSAERTGGSVSTLTIQRTQQEDSAVYLCASSLVQSTINSGNTIYFGEGSWLTVV.

This clone was seen only once. The rearrangement links TRBV15 to TRBJ2-5; D gene uncertain. The CDR3 spans 15 residues. The germline CDR1 and CDR2 sequences are LNHNV and YYDKDF (reference sequence). The V end lost 3 bases, the J end lost 3 bases, and 14 bases lay between the germline ends. The CDR3 DNA is TGTGCCACCAGCAGGGGCTGGCAAAAGAAAGAGACCCAGTACTTC. Protein sequence: CATSRGWQKKETQYF.

V usage is TRBV25-1 and J usage is TRBJ2-6, with 9 bases fitting TRBD1. The trim removed 5 bases at V and 8 bases at J, leaving 4 bases unmatched. Germline CDR1 is MGHDK and CDR2 is SYGVNS. CDR3 length equals 14 residues. The CDR3 nucleotides are TGTGCCAGCAGTCCGGGACAGGGAACCAACGTCCTGACTTTC. It is translated as CASSPGQGTNVLTF.

The genes are TRBV14 and TRBJ2-7, with a tentative D call TRBD2 (6 bases). V lost 0 bases and J lost 3, with 12 bases in between. CDR3 length equals 15 residues. In germline, CDR1 is SGHDN, CDR2 FVKESK. CDR3 bases: TGTGCCAGCAGCCAAGAGGCGGGGCAGGACTACGAGCAGTACTTC. Protein sequence: CASSQEAGQDYEQYF.

A few counts support this clone. The chain joins TRBV19 to TRBJ1-1, with TRBD1 matching over 8 bases. Germline-derived CDR1 and CDR2 are LNHDA and SQIVND (reference sequence). Germline trimming cut 7 bases from V and 6 bases from J; bases unmatched to any gene: 10. This CDR3 spans 14 amino acids. The CDR3 protein is CASTSTGESPEAFF. The CDR3 nucleotides are TGTGCCAGTACCTCGACAGGGGAATCGCCTGAAGCTTTCTTT.

The V call is TRBV28, the J call TRBJ2-7; 8 nucleotides match TRBD2. The V and J ends lost 5 bases and 10 bases, in that order; junction bases with no gene match: 10. The germline V gene encodes CDR1 MDHEN and CDR2 SYDVKM. The CDR3 has 13 residues. This CDR3 is CASSPSGSDGQYF. CDR3 nucleotide sequence: TGTGCCAGCAGTCCAAGCGGGAGCGATGGCCAGTACTTC.

In nucleotides, the CDR3 is TGTGCCAGCTCACCTTCCCGGGACTCTCCCTACGAGCAGTACTTC. Translated, it gives CASSPSRDSPYEQYF. The V call is TRBV18, the J call TRBJ2-7, with D maybe TRBD2 (6 bases). Deletions cut 3 bases from V and 2 bases from J, with 14 bases between. Germline V lookup: CDR1 KGHSH, CDR2 LQKENI. The CDR3 extends over 15 amino acids.

V gene TRBV6-5 combines with J gene TRBJ1-1; 8 nucleotides agree with TRBD1. CDR1 is MNHEY, CDR2 SVGAGI, per germline. Unmatched junction bases numbered 5, after V lost 5 bases and J lost 6 bases. The CDR3 is 13 amino acids. CDR3: CASSQGARAEAFF. The CDR3 DNA follows: TGTGCCAGCAGTCAGGGGGCGAGGGCTGAAGCTTTCTTT.

V usage is TRBV2 and J usage is TRBJ1-4; weak D call: TRBD1 (5 bases). Per germline, CDR1 SNHLY and CDR2 FYNNEI. The V gene lost 7 bases and the J gene lost 4 bases, with 10 bases spanning the gap. The CDR3 is 13 amino acids. The CDR3 DNA sequence: TGTGCCAGCAAGGGAAGGGGTAATGAAAAACTGTTTTTT. This sequence encodes CASKGRGNEKLFF.

This clone has only one observation. The chain joins TRBV4-1 to TRBJ2-7; 8 bases map to TRBD2. Looked up from germline, CDR1 is MGHRA and CDR2 is YSYEKL. V trimming: 4 bases; J trimming: 6 bases; junction bases outside the gene matches: 11. There are 15 residues in the CDR3. The CDR3 coding sequence is TGCGCCAGCAGCCGGAGTAGGGCGGGAGGACGCGAGCAGTACTTC. Its protein is CASSRSRAGGREQYF.

This clone was observed a few times. Written as DNA, the CDR3 is TGTGCCATCAGTGACTCTAAACAGGGATCCGGTGAAAAACTGTTTTTT. Translated: CAISDSKQGSGEKLFF. This chain joins TRBV10-3 and TRBJ1-4; TRBD1 might be the D (6 bases). Germline loops: CDR1 ENHRY, CDR2 SYGVKD. CDR3 length equals 16 residues. V was cut by 3 bases and J by 7 bases, with 18 bases left in between.

The genes are TRBV9 and TRBJ2-3, with D perhaps matching TRBD1 (6 bases). Trimming cost V 3 bases and J 4 bases, with 18 bases left between them. The CDR3 has 16 residues. Germline V gene data show CDR1 as SGDLS and CDR2 as YYNGEE. CDR3 nucleotide sequence: TGTGCCAGCAGCGCTAGGGGGAGCGTAGCCTCAGATACGCAGTATTTT. Its protein is CASSARGSVASDTQYF. The full variable domain, completed using reference TRBV9 and TRBJ2-3, is DSGVTQTPKHLITATGQRVTLRCSPRSGDLSVYWYQQSLDQGLQFLIQYYNGEERAKGNILERFSAQQFPDLHSELNLSSLELGDSALYFCASSARGSVASDTQYFGPGTRLTVL.

This clone came up a few times. The chain is built from TRBV5-1 and TRBJ1-4; the D gene is possibly TRBD1 (5 bases). This CDR3 is built from 15 residues. With 0 bases removed from V and 8 bases from J, the gap between germline ends came to 14 bases. From germline, CDR1 is SGHRS and CDR2 YFSETQ. The CDR3 nucleotides read TGCGCCAGCAGCTTGGAATTAAGGGGTGGCGAAAAACTGTTTTTT. Translated: CASSLELRGGEKLFF.

V is TRBV14 and J is TRBJ2-7; the match to TRBD2 covers 11 bases. Germline V gene lookup returns CDR1 SGHDN and CDR2 FVKESK. Trimming cost V 4 bases and J 4 bases; bases outside gene matches: 3. This CDR3 contains 14 residues. The CDR3 DNA reads as TGTGCCAGCAGCCCGCGACTAGCGGGATACGAGCAGTACTTC. Residues: CASSPRLAGYEQYF.

The rearrangement links TRBV14 to TRBJ2-3; D unclear. V lost 1 base and J 7 bases, leaving 3 bases between the germline ends. Per germline, CDR1 SGHDN and CDR2 FVKESK. The CDR3 runs 11 residues. In DNA form, the CDR3 reads TGTGCCAGCAGCCAAGCCTATACGCAGTATTTT. Its protein product is CASSQAYTQYF.

As DNA, the CDR3 is TGTGCCACCAGTGACGCCGCTAGCTCCTCTAGCACAGATACGCAGTATTTT. Its protein product is CATSDAASSSSTDTQYF. V gene TRBV24-1 combines with J gene TRBJ2-3, with D possibly TRBD2 on 5 matching bases. Germline V lookup: CDR1 KGHDR, CDR2 SFDVKD. CDR3 length: 17 amino acids. V lost 4 bases and J 0 bases, leaving 16 bases between the germline ends.

The V call is TRBV5-1, the J call TRBJ2-7, with D possibly being TRBD1 (6 bases). V lost 0 bases, J lost 7 bases, and 17 bases lay in between. CDR1 and CDR2 from the germline V gene are SGHRS and YFSETQ. The CDR3 extends over 15 amino acids. The CDR3 spells CASSLEAGAEEEQYF. CDR3 DNA: TGCGCCAGCAGCTTGGAGGCAGGGGCGGAGGAAGAGCAGTACTTC.

This clone appeared a single time. The rearrangement uses TRBV5-4 and TRBJ1-1; the D is unclear. The CDR3 consists of 16 residues. Trimming removed 5 bases at V and 4 bases at J, with 21 bases between. Germline lookup yields CDR1 SGHNT and CDR2 YYREEE (reference sequence). Written as DNA, the CDR3 is TGTGCCAGCAGACTGGGTGTCTCCGGGCGGGGCACTGAAGCTTTCTTT. Residues: CASRLGVSGRGTEAFF.